Below are 17 T cell receptor beta chains sequenced from a single sample in a study of blood T cell repertoires in COVID-19 (dated by TCRdb to the early 2020s). Library generation was performed with the immunoSEQ multiplex PCR assay. This is the immuneACCESS table as TCRdb keeps it, with only in-frame sequences that have V and J called. A part of the clones is gone; compared with another copy, unresolved V genes explain less than half, and the rest is unexplained. The sample records fewer than 130,000 clones, 69% of which are singletons. About 6.5% of the sample belongs to the ten largest clones. Material: peripheral blood. These TCRs come from an older man with acute or convalescent COVID-19.

V and J are TRBV5-1 and TRBJ2-5; D gene unclear. Trimming took off 1 base at V and 3 bases at J, with 7 bases between the two ends. CDR1 SGHRS and CDR2 YFSETQ come from the germline V gene. CDR3 size: 13 residues. CDR3 bases: TGCGCCAGCAGCTTGAATACAAAAGAGACCCAGTACTTC. This gives the protein CASSLNTKETQYF.

This chain connects TRBV6-2 or TRBV6-3 to TRBJ2-7; 8 nucleotides align to TRBD1. The germline CDR1 and CDR2 sequences are MNHEY and SVGEGT. This CDR3 has 17 residues. J gave up 3 bases and V 4 bases, and 14 bases lay outside the gene matches. CDR3 amino acids: CASSFQLGTGESYEQYF. In nucleotides, the CDR3 is TGTGCCAGCAGTTTCCAGCTGGGGACAGGTGAAAGCTACGAGCAGTACTTC.

This clone was observed many times. This sequence joins TRBV6-5 and TRBJ2-7; D gene ambiguous. The V gene lost 7 bases and the J gene lost 6 bases, with 13 bases spanning the gap. CDR1 and CDR2 from the germline V gene are MNHEY and SVGAGI. This CDR3 is built from 12 residues. This CDR3 is CASTQKSGEQYF. CDR3 DNA: TGTGCCAGCACCCAGAAGTCTGGCGAGCAGTACTTC.

The chain has TRBV2 and TRBJ1-5; 7 positions match TRBD1. The CDR3 sequence is 16 residues long. From germline, CDR1 is SNHLY and CDR2 FYNNEI. V shed 4 bases, J shed 1 base, and the junction held 7 bases outside the gene matches. In DNA form, the CDR3 reads TGTGCCAGCAGTGTAGACAGGGCTGTAAGCAATCAGCCCCAGCATTTT. Encoded protein: CASSVDRAVSNQPQHF.

This chain's CDR3 is CASSIRRFPYNEQFF. CDR3 DNA: TGTGCCAGTAGTATCCGGCGGTTCCCCTACAATGAGCAGTTCTTC. The V and J genes are TRBV19 and TRBJ2-1; D not resolved. Germline CDR1 and CDR2: LNHDA and SQIVND (reference sequence). The V end was cut by 3 bases, the J end by 2 bases, with 11 bases between. This CDR3 comprises 15 residues.

The chain carries TRBV18 and TRBJ2-7, with 10 bases matching TRBD2. The V gene's germline CDR1 is KGHSH and CDR2 LQKENI. V gave up 6 bases and J gave up 3 bases; unmatched junction bases: 5. The CDR3 covers 14 residues. CDR3 loop: CASSPGTSDYEQYF. The CDR3, as DNA: TGTGCCAGCTCCCCCGGGACTAGCGACTACGAGCAGTACTTC.

This clone appeared a few times. The CDR3: CASSQGAGQPQHF. The DNA for the CDR3 is TGTGCCAGCAGCCAGGGGGCTGGACAGCCCCAGCATTTT. The chain carries TRBV4-2 and TRBJ1-5; a possible D gene is TRBD1 (6 bases). Trimming took 3 bases from V and 7 from J, leaving 10 bases between them. Germline V gives CDR1 LGHNA, CDR2 YNFKEQ. The length of the CDR3 is 13 residues.

The CDR3, as DNA: TGTGCCAGTAAGCGGGTCTCCTCTGGGGCCAACGTCCTGACTTTC. It codes for CASKRVSSGANVLTF. The V and J genes are TRBV19 and TRBJ2-6, with D possibly matching TRBD2 (6 bases). Germline values: CDR1 LNHDA, CDR2 SQIVND (reference sequence). This CDR3 has 15 residues. The V gene lost 7 bases and the J gene lost 0 bases, with 10 bases spanning the gap.

V is TRBV27 and J is TRBJ2-2; perhaps TRBD2 as D (5 bases). This CDR3 region has 14 residues. Per germline, CDR1 MNHEY and CDR2 SMNVEV (reference sequence). V lost 0 bases and J lost 7, with 9 bases in between. In nucleotides, the CDR3 is TGTGCCAGCAGTTTATCCGGGATGGGCGGGGAGCTGTTTTTT. Translated, it gives CASSLSGMGGELFF.

This CDR3 is CASSTESGNTIYF. Here the CDR3 DNA reads TGTGCCAGTAGTACGGAGTCTGGAAACACCATATATTTT. This chain uses TRBV19 with TRBJ1-3, with D uncertain. The CDR3 spans 13 residues. V was pared by 4 bases and J by 1 base, with 5 bases between. Germline lookup yields CDR1 LNHDA and CDR2 SQIVND (reference sequence).

V and J are TRBV7-2 and TRBJ2-5; D possibly corresponds to TRBD2 (6 bases). Germline values: CDR1 SGHTA, CDR2 FQGNSA. V lost 4 bases and J lost 4, with 16 bases in between. There are 15 residues in the CDR3. CDR3 DNA: TGTGCCAGCAGCTCGTTGGGTGGAGCGGGAGAGACCCAGTACTTC. Its protein is CASSSLGGAGETQYF.

The chain uses TRBV9 and TRBJ1-2; 8 bases map to TRBD1. V dropped 6 bases and J dropped 4; count of bases not matched to a gene: 8. This CDR3 has 14 residues. Looked up from germline, CDR1 is SGDLS and CDR2 is YYNGEE. The CDR3 region has the DNA TGTGCCAGCACCTTAGGGGACAGGACCTATGGCTACACCTTC. Translated, it gives CASTLGDRTYGYTF.

This clone was seen once. The J gene is TRBJ1-6, the V gene TRBV27, with no clear D. Trimming took off 4 bases at V and 8 bases at J, with 15 bases between the two ends. CDR3 length: 15 amino acids. Germline CDR1 MNHEY, CDR2 SMNVEV (reference sequence). This chain's CDR3 is CASSSLEGRDSPLHF. CDR3 sequence (DNA): TGTGCCAGCAGTTCCCTGGAGGGTCGGGATTCACCCCTCCACTTT.

The chain recombines TRBV7-2 with TRBJ1-4; possibly TRBD1 for D (6 bases). This CDR3 is built from 15 residues. Germline V gives CDR1 SGHTA, CDR2 FQGNSA. V gave up 6 bases and J gave up 2 bases, with 13 bases separating them. The CDR3 nucleotides are TGTGCCAGCAGTTTTAGGGGGTACACTAATGAAAAACTGTTTTTT. Translation: CASSFRGYTNEKLFF.

The V call is TRBV9, the J call TRBJ2-7, with D possibly TRBD1 on 6 matching bases. V was clipped by 0 bases and J by 2 bases, with 12 bases between them. The CDR3 length is 15 residues. The V gene's germline CDR1 is SGDLS and CDR2 YYNGEE. This CDR3 is CASSVDPTGTYEQYF. In DNA, the CDR3 is TGTGCCAGCAGCGTAGACCCGACAGGTACCTACGAGCAGTACTTC. Complete variable domain (other parts from reference TRBV9 and TRBJ2-7): DSGVTQTPKHLITATGQRVTLRCSPRSGDLSVYWYQQSLDQGLQFLIQYYNGEERAKGNILERFSAQQFPDLHSELNLSSLELGDSALYFCASSVDPTGTYEQYFGPGTRLTVT.

The chain employs TRBV4-1 and TRBJ1-5; 7 bases agree with TRBD1. In germline, CDR1 is MGHRA, CDR2 YSYEKL. After removal of 2 bases from V and 3 bases from J, the junction contained 4 bases not matched to a gene. The CDR3 has 15 amino acids. This CDR3 is CASSQHRGNNQPQHF. Here the CDR3 DNA reads TGCGCCAGCAGCCAACACAGGGGAAACAATCAGCCCCAGCATTTT.

This clone was observed a handful of times. The CDR3 sequence: CATNSAFQETQYF. The CDR3 bases are TGTGCCACGAACTCCGCTTTTCAAGAGACCCAGTACTTC. V is TRBV6-5 and J is TRBJ2-5; D remains ambiguous. Trimming removed 10 bases from V and 2 bases from J, with 14 bases in between. Germline V lookup: CDR1 MNHEY, CDR2 SVGAGI. The length of the CDR3 is 13 residues.